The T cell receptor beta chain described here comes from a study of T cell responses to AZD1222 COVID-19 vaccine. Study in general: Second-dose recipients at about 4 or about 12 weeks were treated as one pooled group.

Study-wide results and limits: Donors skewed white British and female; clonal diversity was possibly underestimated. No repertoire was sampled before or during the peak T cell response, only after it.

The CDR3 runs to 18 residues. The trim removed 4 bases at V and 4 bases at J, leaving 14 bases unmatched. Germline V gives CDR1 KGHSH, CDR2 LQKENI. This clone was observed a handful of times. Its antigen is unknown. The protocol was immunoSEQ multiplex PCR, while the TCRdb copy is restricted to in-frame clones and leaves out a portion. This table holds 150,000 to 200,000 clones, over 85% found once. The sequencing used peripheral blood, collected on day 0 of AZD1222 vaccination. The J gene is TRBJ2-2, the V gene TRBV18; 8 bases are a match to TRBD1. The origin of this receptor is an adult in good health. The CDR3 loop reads CASSLLISDREGTGELFF. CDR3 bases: TGTGCCAGCTCACTGCTTATCTCGGACAGGGAAGGCACCGGGGAGCTGTTTTTT.